Following are 18 T cell receptor beta chains from one sample sequenced in a study of cytomegalovirus exposure and HLA in healthy donors. Primers for the PCR totalled 60 Vbeta and 13 Jbeta. Clones were read by immunoSEQ multiplex PCR, and TCRdb kept only the in-frame ones, dropping some. The table has about 120,000 clones, roughly 82% seen once. The sequencing sample was made of PBMCs. These receptors originate from a woman aged 18-29 years in good health and CMV-seronegative.

This chain links TRBV2 with TRBJ2-1; TRBD2 matches 7 bases. With 6 bases clipped from V and 9 bases from J, the junction kept 8 bases outside the gene matches. The length of the CDR3 is 13 residues. CDR1 and CDR2 from the germline V gene are SNHLY and FYNNEI. The CDR3 loop reads CASSDQGRGEQFF. The DNA for the CDR3 is TGTGCCAGCAGCGACCAAGGGAGGGGTGAGCAGTTCTTC.

The chain recombines TRBV9 with TRBJ1-2; D might be TRBD1 (5 bases). V was shortened by 0 bases and J by 2 bases, with 8 bases between the two germline ends. The CDR3 has 14 amino acids. Germline CDR1 and CDR2: SGDLS and YYNGEE. The CDR3 spells CASSVVGGNYGYTF. Here the CDR3 DNA reads TGTGCCAGCAGCGTAGTCGGGGGGAACTATGGCTACACCTTC.

This clone has more than one count but fewer than ten. J is TRBJ2-1 and V is TRBV6-4, with 11 bases matching TRBD2. The CDR3 consists of 15 residues. Trimming at V came to 5 bases and at J to 3 bases, leaving 3 bases not matched to a gene. The germline V gene has CDR1 MRHNA and CDR2 SNTAGT. The CDR3 DNA reads TGTGCCAGCAGTCTCGGGACTAGCGGCTACAATGAGCAGTTCTTC. Translating gives CASSLGTSGYNEQFF.

V gene TRBV28 combines with J gene TRBJ1-2, with D uncertain. Germline V gives CDR1 MDHEN, CDR2 SYDVKM. V dropped 6 bases and J dropped 5 bases, with 13 bases sitting between them. This CDR3 contains 13 residues. CDR3 sequence reads: CASSPTGLYGYTF. Here the CDR3 DNA reads TGTGCCAGCAGCCCAACCGGGTTGTATGGCTACACCTTC.

The rearrangement uses TRBV7-6 and TRBJ2-5; 14 bases fit TRBD2. Germline V gene sequence: CDR1 SGHVS, CDR2 FNYEAQ. The CDR3 runs to 16 residues. J gave up 2 bases and V 5 bases, and 4 bases lay outside the gene matches. The CDR3 bases are TGTGCCAGCAGCCAGGGACTAGCGGGGGTACAAGAGACCCAGTACTTC. Protein product: CASSQGLAGVQETQYF.

The chain employs TRBV10-1 and TRBJ2-7, with 7 bases aligning to TRBD1. Germline CDR1 WNHNN, CDR2 SYGVQD (reference sequence). The CDR3 has 16 residues. Losses at the gene ends were 0 bases for V and 5 bases for J; bases not matched to a gene: 10. As DNA, the CDR3 is TGCGCCAGCAGTGAGTCACTATCCAGGGGGACCCACGAGCAGTACTTC. It specifies CASSESLSRGTHEQYF.

This clone was detected only once. The chain recombines TRBV18 with TRBJ2-1, with D possibly matching TRBD1 (6 bases). The V end was cut by 4 bases, the J end by 5 bases, with 21 bases between. CDR1 and CDR2 (germline): KGHSH, LQKENI. The CDR3 runs to 17 residues. CDR3 in amino acids: CASSQVMRAGEDNEQFF. CDR3 sequence (DNA): TGTGCCAGCTCACAGGTTATGAGGGCAGGGGAAGACAATGAGCAGTTCTTC.

The chain carries TRBV5-1 and TRBJ2-7; TRBD1 matches at 8 bases. This CDR3 is built from 15 residues. Trimming took 4 bases from V and 0 from J; bases not matched to a gene: 6. Germline values: CDR1 SGHRS, CDR2 YFSETQ. In DNA form, the CDR3 reads TGCGCCAGCAGCGATAACAGGGGGAACTCCTACGAGCAGTACTTC. Amino acid sequence: CASSDNRGNSYEQYF.

In this sample, this clone turned up once. Other DNA sequences in the same sample also yield this CDR3. The rearrangement uses TRBV6-5 and TRBJ1-1; maybe TRBD1 (5 bases). V lost 0 bases and J lost 2, with 7 bases in between. This CDR3 has 14 amino acids. The germline V gene has CDR1 MNHEY and CDR2 SVGAGI. DNA for the CDR3: TGTGCCAGCAGTTACTCGGGGGGTAACACTGAAGCTTTCTTT. This gives the protein CASSYSGGNTEAFF.

CDR3 in DNA: TGTGCCAGCAGCTTAAGCCCCTCTGGAGGTAATGAGCAGTTCTTC. Its protein product is CASSLSPSGGNEQFF. J is TRBJ2-1 and V is TRBV7-3, with a possible D match to TRBD2 (5 bases). V lost 1 base and J 7 bases, leaving 14 bases between the germline ends. This CDR3 is built from 15 residues. Germline loops: CDR1 SGHTA, CDR2 FQGTGA. Full variable domain (rest looked up from reference TRBV7-3 and TRBJ2-1): GAGVSQTPSNKVTEKGKYVELRCDPISGHTALYWYRQSLGQGPEFLIYFQGTGAADDSGLPNDRFFAVRPEGSVSTLKIQRTERGDSAVYLCASSLSPSGGNEQFFGPGTRLTVL.

V usage is TRBV1 and J usage is TRBJ2-1; the table gives TRBD2 as D, unverified against the DNA. TRBV1 is an annotated pseudogene. CDR3 length: 17 residues. CDR3 in DNA: TGCACCAGCAGAGGACAGTTGAGACTAGCAGGAGACAATGAGCAGTTCTTC. Translating it yields CTSRGQLRLAGDNEQFF.

The chain has TRBV9 and TRBJ2-3, with 13 bases that match TRBD2. Germline V gene data show CDR1 as SGDLS and CDR2 as YYNGEE. With 4 bases clipped from V and 6 bases from J, the junction kept 5 bases outside the gene matches. CDR3 size: 15 residues. The CDR3 nucleotides are TGTGCCAGCAGCACTAGCGGGGGGGCCTCGGATACGCAGTATTTT. Translating it yields CASSTSGGASDTQYF.

The V and J genes are TRBV7-6 and TRBJ2-7, with D uncertain. The CDR3 is 12 residues long. CDR1 and CDR2 from the germline V gene are SGHVS and FNYEAQ. V was trimmed by 4 bases and J by 0 bases, leaving 4 bases between them. CDR3 sequence reads: CASSSYSYEQYF. As DNA, the CDR3 is TGTGCCAGCAGCTCCTACTCCTACGAGCAGTACTTC.

The V call is TRBV7-9, the J call TRBJ1-3; D unresolved. The V end lost 1 base, the J end lost 1 base, and 8 bases lay between the germline ends. This CDR3 has 15 amino acids. Germline V gene data show CDR1 as SEHNR and CDR2 as FQNEAQ (reference sequence). The CDR3 DNA is TGTGCCAGCAGCTTAGACGGACTATCTGGAAACACCATATATTTT. It yields the protein CASSLDGLSGNTIYF.

The V and J genes are TRBV12-5 and TRBJ1-1; the D is unclear. Germline-derived CDR1 and CDR2 are LGHNT and FRNRAP. The CDR3 runs 18 residues. V gave up 0 bases and J gave up 1 base, with 18 bases separating them. This CDR3 is CASGLVRTTEVPNTEAFF. CDR3 sequence (DNA): TGTGCTAGTGGTTTGGTACGAACAACCGAGGTTCCGAACACTGAAGCTTTCTTT. Complete variable domain (other parts from reference TRBV12-5 and TRBJ1-1): DARVTQTPRHKVTEMGQEVTMRCQPILGHNTVFWYRQTMMQGLELLAYFRNRAPLDDSGMPKDRFSAEMPDATLATLKIQPSEPRDSAVYFCASGLVRTTEVPNTEAFFGQGTRLTVV.

In nucleotides, the CDR3 is TGTGCCAGCAGTTATTCTACCGGGAGGGGTGAGCAGTTCTTC. Translation gives CASSYSTGRGEQFF. The chain uses TRBV27 and TRBJ2-1; 8 bases are shared with TRBD2. Germline V CDR1 and CDR2: MNHEY, SMNVEV (reference sequence). The CDR3 length is 14 residues. V dropped 4 bases and J dropped 9; count of bases not matched to a gene: 8.

This sequence joins TRBV27 and TRBJ2-3, with 9 bases matching TRBD2. V was clipped by 2 bases and J by 7 bases; unmatched bases: 10. This CDR3 has 16 residues. Germline V gene lookup returns CDR1 MNHEY and CDR2 SMNVEV (reference sequence). The CDR3 DNA sequence: TGTGCCAGCAGTTTAAGGGGGTCTAGCGGGGCTAATACGCAGTATTTT. Translation gives CASSLRGSSGANTQYF.

This clone was seen a single time. The V and J genes are TRBV7-2 and TRBJ1-2, with D possibly TRBD1 on 5 matching bases. The CDR3 length is 16 residues. CDR1 and CDR2 from the germline V gene are SGHTA and FQGNSA. Trimming cost V 2 bases and J 11 bases, with 24 bases left between them. The CDR3 coding sequence is TGTGCCAGCAGCTTAATATCAGGGACCTTATCTGGAGGGTACACCTTC. It translates to CASSLISGTLSGGYTF.